A selection of T cell receptor beta chains follows, all from one sample in a study of blood T cell repertoires in COVID-19. Sequencing used immunoSEQ multiplex PCR; TCRdb keeps in-frame clones, though not all of them. The sample lists about 250,000 clones; around 86% were seen once. The sample consisted of PBMCs or T cells enriched from blood (not recorded which). The receptors shown here come from a man aged 18 to 29 who had recovered from COVID-19. Both conserved end residues are part of each CDR3. D genes are given only for firm matches. Part of the rows lack a size; the others show once, few, many or a class for expanded clones.

size: .
D: TRBD2
V: TRBV6-2/TRBV6-3
J: TRBJ2-3
CDR3: CASRPPGRVDTQYF
DNA: TGTGCCAGCAGGCCTCCCGGGAGGGTCGATACGCAGTATTTT

size: .
D: .
V: TRBV14
J: TRBJ2-3
CDR3: CASSKQHSSTDTQYF
DNA: TGTGCCAGCAGCAAACAGCATTCTAGCACAGATACGCAGTATTTT

size: .
D: .
V: TRBV19
J: TRBJ1-3
CDR3: CASHISGSGNTIYF
DNA: TGTGCCAGTCATATTTCAGGCTCTGGAAACACCATATATTTT

size: .
D: .
V: TRBV7-6
J: TRBJ1-3
CDR3: CASSFGDSLSGNTIYF
DNA: TGTGCCAGCAGCTTTGGGGACTCTCTCTCTGGAAACACCATATATTTT

size: few
D: TRBD1
V: TRBV25-1
J: TRBJ2-7
CDR3: CASSEGDRDTSEQYF
DNA: TGTGCCAGCAGTGAAGGGGACAGGGATACGTCCGAGCAGTACTTC

size: .
D: TRBD2
V: TRBV5-1
J: TRBJ2-5
CDR3: CASSSSGKETQYF
DNA: TGCGCCAGCAGCTCTAGCGGTAAAGAGACCCAGTACTTC

size: once
D: .
V: TRBV12-3/TRBV12-4
J: TRBJ2-3
CDR3: CASSLPPADTQYF
DNA: TGTGCCAGCAGTCTCCCACCCGCGGATACGCAGTATTTT

size: .
D: .
V: TRBV4-1
J: TRBJ2-1
CDR3: CASSRTGGHPEQFF
DNA: TGCGCCAGCAGCCGCACTGGAGGGCATCCTGAGCAGTTCTTC

size: .
D: TRBD2
V: TRBV5-1
J: TRBJ2-7
CDR3: CASSPEGLAVYEQYF
DNA: TGCGCCAGCAGCCCCGAGGGACTAGCGGTCTACGAGCAGTACTTC

size: few
D: .
V: TRBV27
J: TRBJ2-1
CDR3: CASTGLAFGEQFF
DNA: TGTGCCAGCACTGGGCTAGCGTTTGGTGAGCAGTTCTTC

size: .
D: .
V: TRBV6-5
J: TRBJ1-4
CDR3: CASSSRGQQEKLFF
DNA: TGTGCCAGCAGTTCCCGAGGACAGCAGGAAAAACTGTTTTTT

size: few
D: .
V: TRBV15
J: TRBJ1-4
CDR3: CATRSGAAEGKLFF
DNA: TGTGCCACCAGGTCAGGGGCGGCCGAAGGAAAACTGTTTTTT

size: .
D: TRBD1
V: TRBV6-2/TRBV6-3
J: TRBJ2-7
CDR3: CASSYPRTGGYEQYF
DNA: TGTGCCAGCAGTTACCCCCGGACAGGGGGCTACGAGCAGTACTTC

size: .
D: TRBD1
V: TRBV10-3
J: TRBJ1-3
CDR3: CAIRSGGQGATTSGNTIYF
DNA: TGTGCCATCAGGAGTGGGGGACAGGGGGCTACCACCTCTGGAAACACCATATATTTT

size: once
D: .
V: TRBV30
J: TRBJ1-6
CDR3: CAWSVVAAEPYSPLHF
DNA: TGTGCCTGGAGTGTAGTGGCGGCTGAGCCTTATTCACCCCTCCACTTT

size: .
D: TRBD2
V: TRBV5-1
J: TRBJ2-5
CDR3: CASSFTSGRQETQYF
DNA: TGCGCCAGCAGCTTCACTAGCGGGCGCCAAGAGACCCAGTACTTC

size: .
D: .
V: TRBV27
J: TRBJ2-1
CDR3: CASTPLSSNEQFF
DNA: TGTGCCAGCACCCCTTTGAGTTCCAATGAGCAGTTCTTC